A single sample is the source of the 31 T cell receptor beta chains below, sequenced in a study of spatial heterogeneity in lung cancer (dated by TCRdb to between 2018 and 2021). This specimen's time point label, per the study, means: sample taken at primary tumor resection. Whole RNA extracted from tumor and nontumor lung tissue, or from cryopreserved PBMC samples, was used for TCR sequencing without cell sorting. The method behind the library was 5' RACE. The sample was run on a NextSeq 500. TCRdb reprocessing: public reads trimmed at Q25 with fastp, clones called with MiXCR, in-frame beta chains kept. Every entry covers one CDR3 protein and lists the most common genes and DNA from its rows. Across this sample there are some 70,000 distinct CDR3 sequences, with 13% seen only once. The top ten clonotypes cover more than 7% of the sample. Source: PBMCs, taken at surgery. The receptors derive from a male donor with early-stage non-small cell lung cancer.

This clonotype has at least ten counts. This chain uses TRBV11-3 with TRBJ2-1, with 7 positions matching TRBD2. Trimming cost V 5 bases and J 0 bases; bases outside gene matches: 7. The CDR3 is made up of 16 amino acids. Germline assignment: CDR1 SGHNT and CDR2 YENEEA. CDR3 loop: CASSRQGGSSYNEQFF. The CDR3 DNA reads TGTGCCAGCAGCCGACAAGGCGGGAGCTCCTACAATGAGCAGTTCTTC.

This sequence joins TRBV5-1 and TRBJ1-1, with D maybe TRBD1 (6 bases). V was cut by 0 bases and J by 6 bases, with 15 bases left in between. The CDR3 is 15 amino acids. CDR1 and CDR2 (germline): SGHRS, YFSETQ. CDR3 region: CASSLVGQSVAEAFF. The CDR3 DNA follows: TGCGCCAGCAGCTTGGTCGGACAGTCGGTTGCTGAAGCTTTCTTT.

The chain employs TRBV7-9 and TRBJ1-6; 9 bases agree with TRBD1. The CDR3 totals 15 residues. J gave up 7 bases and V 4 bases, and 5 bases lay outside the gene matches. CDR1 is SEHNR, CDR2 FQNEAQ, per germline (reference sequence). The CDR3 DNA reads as TGTGCCAGCAGCTCAGACAGGGGGATAAATTCACCCCTCCACTTT. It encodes CASSSDRGINSPLHF.

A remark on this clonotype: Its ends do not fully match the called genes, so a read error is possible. The CDR3 protein is CPSSLNRGRQETQYF. For the CDR3, the DNA is TGTCCCAGCAGTTTAAACAGGGGTCGCCAAGAGACCCAGTACTTC. The V call is TRBV12-3 or TRBV12-4, the J call TRBJ2-5, with TRBD1 matching over 7 bases. This CDR3 region has 15 residues.

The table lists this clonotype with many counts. The CDR3 region is CASRAVGSNTGELFF. CDR3 nucleotide sequence: TGTGCCAGCAGGGCGGTCGGATCGAACACCGGGGAGCTGTTTTTT. The chain combines TRBV5-4 with TRBJ2-2; D is unclear. Between the trimmed V and J ends, which lost 5 bases and 0 bases, there was a span of 11 bases. The CDR3 sequence is 15 residues long. CDR1 and CDR2 from the germline V gene are SGHNT and YYREEE (reference sequence).

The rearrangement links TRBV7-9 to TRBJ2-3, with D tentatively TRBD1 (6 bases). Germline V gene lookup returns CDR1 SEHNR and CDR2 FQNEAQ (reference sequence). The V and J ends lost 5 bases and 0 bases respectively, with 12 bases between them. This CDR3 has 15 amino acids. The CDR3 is CASSQQGPSTDTQYF. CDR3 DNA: TGTGCCAGCAGCCAACAGGGTCCCAGCACAGATACGCAGTATTTT.

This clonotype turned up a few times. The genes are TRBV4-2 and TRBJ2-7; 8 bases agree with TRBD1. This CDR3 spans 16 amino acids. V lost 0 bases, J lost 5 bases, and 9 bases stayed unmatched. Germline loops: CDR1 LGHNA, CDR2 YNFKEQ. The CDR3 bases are TGTGCCAGCAGCCAAGAAGGACAGGGAAGTGGGGACGAGCAGTACTTC. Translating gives CASSQEGQGSGDEQYF.

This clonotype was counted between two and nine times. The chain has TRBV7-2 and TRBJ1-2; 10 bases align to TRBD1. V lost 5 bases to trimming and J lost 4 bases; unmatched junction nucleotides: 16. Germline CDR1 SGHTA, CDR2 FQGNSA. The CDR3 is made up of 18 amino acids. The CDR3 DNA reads TGTGCCAGCAGCCCCTATAGGAGTGACAGGGGGCATGGCTATGGCTACACCTTC. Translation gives CASSPYRSDRGHGYGYTF.

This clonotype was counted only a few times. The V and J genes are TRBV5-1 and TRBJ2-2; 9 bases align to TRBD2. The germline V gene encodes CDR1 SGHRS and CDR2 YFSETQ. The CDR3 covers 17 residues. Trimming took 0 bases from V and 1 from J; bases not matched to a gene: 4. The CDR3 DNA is TGCGCCAGCAGCTTGGTTGCTAGCGGGGTGAACACCGGGGAGCTGTTTTTT. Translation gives CASSLVASGVNTGELFF.

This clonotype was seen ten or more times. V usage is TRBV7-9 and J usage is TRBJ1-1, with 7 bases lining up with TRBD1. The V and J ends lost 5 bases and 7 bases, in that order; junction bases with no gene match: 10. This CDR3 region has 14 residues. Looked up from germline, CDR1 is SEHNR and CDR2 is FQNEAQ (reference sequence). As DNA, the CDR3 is TGTGCCAGCAGCGCAACAGGGGTGTCGGGTGAAGCTTTCTTT. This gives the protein CASSATGVSGEAFF. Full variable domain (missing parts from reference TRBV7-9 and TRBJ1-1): DTGVSQNPRHKITKRGQNVTFRCDPISEHNRLYWYRQTLGQGPEFLTYFQNEAQLEKSRLLSDRFSAERPKGSFSTLEIQRTEQGDSAMYLCASSATGVSGEAFFGQGTRLTVV.

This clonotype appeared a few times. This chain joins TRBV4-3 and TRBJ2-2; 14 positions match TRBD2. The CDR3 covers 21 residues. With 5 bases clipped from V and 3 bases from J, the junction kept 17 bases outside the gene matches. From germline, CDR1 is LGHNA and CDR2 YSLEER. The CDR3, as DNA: TGCGCCAGCAGCAGAGCGACTAGCGGGAGGGCCGGGTTCTTCGACACCGGGGAGCTGTTTTTT. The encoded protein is CASSRATSGRAGFFDTGELFF.

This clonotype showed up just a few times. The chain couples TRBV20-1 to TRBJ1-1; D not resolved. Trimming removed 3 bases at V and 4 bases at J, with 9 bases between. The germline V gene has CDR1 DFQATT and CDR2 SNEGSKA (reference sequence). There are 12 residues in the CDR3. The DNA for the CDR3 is TGCAGTGCTAGGTACCAAGGCACTGAAGCTTTCTTT. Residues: CSARYQGTEAFF.

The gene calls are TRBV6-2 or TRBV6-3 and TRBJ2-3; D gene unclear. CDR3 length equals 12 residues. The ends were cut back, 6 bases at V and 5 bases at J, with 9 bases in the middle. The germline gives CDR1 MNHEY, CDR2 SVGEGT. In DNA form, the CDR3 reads TGTGCCAGCAGCCACCTCGTAGATACGCAGTATTTT. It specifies CASSHLVDTQYF.

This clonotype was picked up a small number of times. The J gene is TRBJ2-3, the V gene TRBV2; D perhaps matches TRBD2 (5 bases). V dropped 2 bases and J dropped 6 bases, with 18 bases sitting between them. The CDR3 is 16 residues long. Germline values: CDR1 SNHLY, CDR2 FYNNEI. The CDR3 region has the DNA TGTGCCAGCAGTGAACTCGAGTCAGCCCCGGGGGATACGCAGTATTTT. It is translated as CASSELESAPGDTQYF.

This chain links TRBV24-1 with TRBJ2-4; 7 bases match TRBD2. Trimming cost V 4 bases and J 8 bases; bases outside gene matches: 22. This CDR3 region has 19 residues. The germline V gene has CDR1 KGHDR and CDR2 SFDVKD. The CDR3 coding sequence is TGTGCCACCAGTGACCCCGGGGAGGTAGCGGGTCCCTACGGGGACATTCAGTACTTC. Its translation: CATSDPGEVAGPYGDIQYF.

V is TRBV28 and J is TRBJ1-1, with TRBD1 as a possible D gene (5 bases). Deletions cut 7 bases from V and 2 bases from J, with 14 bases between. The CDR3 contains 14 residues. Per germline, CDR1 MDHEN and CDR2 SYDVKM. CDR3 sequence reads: CASIPHTGNTEAFF. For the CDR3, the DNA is TGTGCCAGCATCCCCCACACAGGAAACACTGAAGCTTTCTTT.

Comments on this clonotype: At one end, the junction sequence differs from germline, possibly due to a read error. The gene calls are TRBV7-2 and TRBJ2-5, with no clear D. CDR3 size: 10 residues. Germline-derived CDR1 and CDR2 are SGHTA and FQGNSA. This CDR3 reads CASSLRSIHF. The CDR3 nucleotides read TGTGCCAGCAGCTTGAGGAGTATTCACTTC.

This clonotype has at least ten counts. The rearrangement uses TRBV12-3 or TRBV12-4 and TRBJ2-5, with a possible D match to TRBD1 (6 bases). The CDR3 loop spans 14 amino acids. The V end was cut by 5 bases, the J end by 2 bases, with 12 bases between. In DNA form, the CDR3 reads TGTGCCAGCAGTCCCGGACAGCCTCAAGAGACCCAGTACTTC. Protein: CASSPGQPQETQYF.

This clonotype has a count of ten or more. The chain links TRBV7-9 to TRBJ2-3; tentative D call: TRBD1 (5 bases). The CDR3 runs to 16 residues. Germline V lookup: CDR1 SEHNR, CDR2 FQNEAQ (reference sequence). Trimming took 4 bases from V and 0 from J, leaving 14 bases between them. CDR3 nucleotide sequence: TGTGCCAGCAGCTCCCGCGTGGCAGGGAGCACAGATACGCAGTATTTT. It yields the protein CASSSRVAGSTDTQYF.

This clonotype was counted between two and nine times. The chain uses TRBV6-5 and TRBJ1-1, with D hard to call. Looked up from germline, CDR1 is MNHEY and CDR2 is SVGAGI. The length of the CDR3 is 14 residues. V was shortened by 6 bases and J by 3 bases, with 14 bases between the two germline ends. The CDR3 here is CASSPRVGDTEAFF. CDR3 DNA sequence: TGTGCCAGCAGCCCGAGGGTAGGTGACACTGAAGCTTTCTTT.

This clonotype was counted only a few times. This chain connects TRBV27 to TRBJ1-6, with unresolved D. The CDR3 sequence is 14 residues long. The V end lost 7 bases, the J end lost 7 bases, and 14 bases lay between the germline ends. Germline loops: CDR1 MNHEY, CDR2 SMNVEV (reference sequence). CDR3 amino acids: CASTLPGYNSPLHF. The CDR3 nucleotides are TGTGCCAGCACGCTTCCGGGATACAATTCACCCCTCCACTTT.

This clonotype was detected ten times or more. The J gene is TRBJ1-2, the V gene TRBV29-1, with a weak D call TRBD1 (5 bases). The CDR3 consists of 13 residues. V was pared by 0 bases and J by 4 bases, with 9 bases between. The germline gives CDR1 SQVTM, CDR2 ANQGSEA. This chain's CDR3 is CSVEEGEGYGYTF. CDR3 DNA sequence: TGCAGCGTTGAAGAAGGGGAAGGCTATGGCTACACCTTC. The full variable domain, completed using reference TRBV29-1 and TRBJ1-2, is SAVISQKPSRDICQRGTSLTIQCQVDSQVTMMFWYRQQPGQSLTLIATANQGSEATYESGFVIDKFPISRPNLTFSTLTVSNMSPEDSSIYLCSVEEGEGYGYTFGSGTRLTVV.

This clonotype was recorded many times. The CDR3 sequence: CSARVSDYEQYF. The CDR3 nucleotides are TGCAGTGCTAGAGTCAGCGATTACGAGCAGTACTTC. The V gene is TRBV20-1, the J gene TRBJ2-7; no clear D. Trimming stripped 1 base from V and 4 bases from J, with 8 bases between. There are 12 residues in the CDR3. The V gene's germline CDR1 is DFQATT and CDR2 SNEGSKA (reference sequence).

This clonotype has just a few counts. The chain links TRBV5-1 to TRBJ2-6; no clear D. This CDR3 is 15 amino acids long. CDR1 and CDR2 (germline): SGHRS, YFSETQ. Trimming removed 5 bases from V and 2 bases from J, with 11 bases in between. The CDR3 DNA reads TGCGCCAGCAGTCTAGGGAACCCTGGGGCCAACGTCCTGACTTTC. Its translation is CASSLGNPGANVLTF.

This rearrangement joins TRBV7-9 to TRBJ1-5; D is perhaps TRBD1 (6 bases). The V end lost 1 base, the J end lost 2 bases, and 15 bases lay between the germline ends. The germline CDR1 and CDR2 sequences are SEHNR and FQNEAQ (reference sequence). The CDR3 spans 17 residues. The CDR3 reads CASSLVQGPGGNQPQHF. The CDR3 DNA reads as TGTGCCAGCAGCTTAGTGCAGGGGCCGGGTGGCAATCAGCCCCAGCATTTT.

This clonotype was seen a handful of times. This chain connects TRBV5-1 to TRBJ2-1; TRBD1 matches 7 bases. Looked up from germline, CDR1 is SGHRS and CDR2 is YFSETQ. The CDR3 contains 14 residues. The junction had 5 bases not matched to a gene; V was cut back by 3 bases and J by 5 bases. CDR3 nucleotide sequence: TGCGCCAGCAGCTACGGGACAGCTAACAATGAGCAGTTCTTC. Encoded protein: CASSYGTANNEQFF.

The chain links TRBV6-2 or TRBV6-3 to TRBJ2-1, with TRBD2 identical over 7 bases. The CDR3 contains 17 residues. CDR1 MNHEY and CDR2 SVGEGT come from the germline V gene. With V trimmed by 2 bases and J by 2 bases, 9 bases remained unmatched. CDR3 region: CASSYPPTSSAYNEQFF. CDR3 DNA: TGTGCCAGCAGTTACCCCCCGACTAGCTCGGCCTACAATGAGCAGTTCTTC.

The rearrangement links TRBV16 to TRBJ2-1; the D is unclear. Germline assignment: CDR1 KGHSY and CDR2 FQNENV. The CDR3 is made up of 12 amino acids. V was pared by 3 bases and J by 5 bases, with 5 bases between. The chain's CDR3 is CASSQLDNEQFF. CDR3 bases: TGTGCCAGCAGCCAGCTAGACAATGAGCAGTTCTTC.

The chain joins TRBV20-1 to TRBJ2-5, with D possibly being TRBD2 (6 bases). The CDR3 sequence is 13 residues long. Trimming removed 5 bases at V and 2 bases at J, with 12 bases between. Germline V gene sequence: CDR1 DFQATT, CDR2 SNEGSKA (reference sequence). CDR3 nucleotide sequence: TGCAGTGCTCACGGGAGTGGGCAAGAGACCCAGTACTTC. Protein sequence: CSAHGSGQETQYF.

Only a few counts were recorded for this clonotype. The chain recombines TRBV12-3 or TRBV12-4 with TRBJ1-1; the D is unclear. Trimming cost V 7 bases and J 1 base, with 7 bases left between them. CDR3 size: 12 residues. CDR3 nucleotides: TGTGCCAGCAACCCGGGGAACACTGAAGCTTTCTTT. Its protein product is CASNPGNTEAFF.

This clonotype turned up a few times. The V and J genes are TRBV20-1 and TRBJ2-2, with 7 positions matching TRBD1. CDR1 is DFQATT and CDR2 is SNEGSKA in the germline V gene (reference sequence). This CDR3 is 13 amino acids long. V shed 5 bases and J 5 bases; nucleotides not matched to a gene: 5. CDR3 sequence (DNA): TGCAGTGCTGACAGGGTGGAGACCGGGGAGCTGTTTTTT. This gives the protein CSADRVETGELFF.